This is a list of T cell receptor beta chains from one sample in a study of blood T cell repertoires in COVID-19. The method was immunoSEQ multiplex PCR; TCRdb's version includes in-frame clones alone and lacks a portion of them. The sample shows some 120,000 clones, roughly 84% of them seen only once. Sequenced input: peripheral blood. The receptors were sampled from a woman in her 30s who had recovered from COVID-19. Each CDR3 is given with its conserved first and last residue. The order of the fields is clone size, D gene, J gene, V gene, CDR3 DNA, CDR3 protein. D genes are given only for firm matches. Some rows mark clone size as missing; the rest say once, few, many or name a class of expanded clone.

size: NA; D: TRBD1; J: TRBJ2-5; V: TRBV12-3/TRBV12-4; DNA: TGTGCCAGCAGGGGACAGGGTTACGAGACCCAGTACTTC; CDR3: CASRGQGYETQYF
size: NA; D: TRBD1; J: TRBJ2-2; V: TRBV28; DNA: TGTGCCAGCAGTTTGGGATGGGGGACAGGGTCCACCGGGGAGCTGTTTTTT; CDR3: CASSLGWGTGSTGELFF
size: NA; D: TRBD2; J: TRBJ2-7; V: TRBV3-1/TRBV3-2; DNA: TGTGCCAGCAGCCAAGGGGGACTAGCGGGAGCATACGAGCAGTACTTC; CDR3: CASSQGGLAGAYEQYF
size: NA; D: TRBD1; J: TRBJ1-6; V: TRBV6-5; DNA: TGTGCCAGCAGCTACAGGGGATCGGCTTCACCCCTCCACTTT; CDR3: CASSYRGSASPLHF
size: once; D: TRBD2; J: TRBJ2-3; V: TRBV7-6; DNA: TGTGCCAGCAGCTCCCTAGCGGGAGTGAGGCCAGATACGCAGTATTTT; CDR3: CASSSLAGVRPDTQYF
size: once; D: TRBD1; J: TRBJ1-1; V: TRBV5-1; DNA: TGCGCCAGCAGCTTGGCCTGGACAGGTCCAAACACTGAAGCTTTCTTT; CDR3: CASSLAWTGPNTEAFF
size: NA; D: TRBD1; J: TRBJ1-5; V: TRBV11-2; DNA: TGTGCCAGCAGCCATTCGACAGGGATGGGCAATCAGCCCCAGCATTTT; CDR3: CASSHSTGMGNQPQHF
size: few; D: TRBD1; J: TRBJ1-2; V: TRBV19; DNA: TGTGCCAGTAGTATGTCGGAGGGGACAGCTGTGAACTATGGCTACACCTTC; CDR3: CASSMSEGTAVNYGYTF
size: once; D: TRBD1; J: TRBJ1-3; V: TRBV20-1; DNA: TGCAGTGCCAGTAAAGGGACAGTTAACTCTGGAAACACCATATATTTT; CDR3: CSASKGTVNSGNTIYF
size: NA; D: TRBD1; J: TRBJ1-2; V: TRBV18; DNA: TGTGCCAGCTCACCCGACACCGGACAGGGAATTCATGGCTACACCTTC; CDR3: CASSPDTGQGIHGYTF
size: NA; D: TRBD2; J: TRBJ2-1; V: TRBV7-9; DNA: TGTGCCAGCAGTTCTCCCTTTTTAGCGGGAAAAGATGAGCAGTTCTTC; CDR3: CASSSPFLAGKDEQFF
size: NA; D: NA; J: TRBJ1-5; V: TRBV4-1; DNA: TGCGCCAGCAGCCAAGGACAGCTGGGGAATCAGCCCCAGCATTTT; CDR3: CASSQGQLGNQPQHF
size: NA; D: NA; J: TRBJ2-4; V: TRBV3-1/TRBV3-2; DNA: TGTGCCAGCAGCCAAGCGGGACTAGCCAAAAACATTCAGTACTTC; CDR3: CASSQAGLAKNIQYF
size: NA; D: NA; J: TRBJ2-3; V: TRBV19; DNA: TGTGCCAGTAGTACCGAATCAGGGCTCATCACAGATACGCAGTATTTT; CDR3: CASSTESGLITDTQYF
size: NA; D: TRBD1; J: TRBJ1-6; V: TRBV15; DNA: TGTGCCACCAGCACCGACAACGCCATGATATGGGGACAGGGGAAGGGTTCACCCCTCCACTTT; CDR3: CATSTDNAMIWGQGKGSPLHF
size: NA; D: NA; J: TRBJ2-3; V: TRBV11-2; DNA: TGTGCCAGCAGCCTCCTCAAAGGGAGTAACACAGATACGCAGTATTTT; CDR3: CASSLLKGSNTDTQYF
size: NA; D: TRBD1; J: TRBJ1-6; V: TRBV5-6; DNA: TGTGCCAGCAGCGCGGCCGGGACAGGGGATAATTCACCCCTCCACTTT; CDR3: CASSAAGTGDNSPLHF
size: NA; D: TRBD1; J: TRBJ1-2; V: TRBV2; DNA: TGTGCCAGCAGCGACAGGGGGTGGAGTGGCTACACCTTC; CDR3: CASSDRGWSGYTF
size: NA; D: NA; J: TRBJ2-7; V: TRBV5-1; DNA: TGCGCCAGCAGCTTGGACAGCCTCTACGAGCAGTACTTC; CDR3: CASSLDSLYEQYF
size: NA; D: NA; J: TRBJ1-1; V: TRBV4-1; DNA: TGCGCCAGCAGCCAAGGGCCGAACACTGAAGCTTTCTTT; CDR3: CASSQGPNTEAFF
size: NA; D: TRBD1; J: TRBJ1-1; V: TRBV20-1; DNA: TGCAGTGCTAGTGGGACAGGGATGAACACTGAAGCTTTCTTT; CDR3: CSASGTGMNTEAFF
size: NA; D: TRBD2; J: TRBJ2-1; V: TRBV2; DNA: TGTGCCAGCAATCAGGGACTAGCTAATGAGCAGTTCTTC; CDR3: CASNQGLANEQFF
size: few; D: TRBD1; J: TRBJ2-7; V: TRBV6-6; DNA: TGTGCCAGCAAGGGGACAGACTTCTACGAGCAGTACTTC; CDR3: CASKGTDFYEQYF
size: NA; D: TRBD1; J: TRBJ2-1; V: TRBV10-1; DNA: TGCGCCAGCAAGCCCGGGACAGGGGGTTCCAATGAGCAGTTCTTC; CDR3: CASKPGTGGSNEQFF
size: NA; D: NA; J: TRBJ1-5; V: TRBV12-5; DNA: TGTGCTGGTAGATCTCGGGGTAGCTATCAGCCCCAGCATTTT; CDR3: CAGRSRGSYQPQHF
size: NA; D: NA; J: TRBJ1-6; V: TRBV12-3/TRBV12-4; DNA: TGTGCCAGCAGGCAGGGTGGCGATTCACCCCTCCACTTT; CDR3: CASRQGGDSPLHF
size: NA; D: NA; J: TRBJ1-1; V: TRBV5-6; DNA: TGTGCCAGCAACTTCCCTGGAGTTAACACTGAAGCTTTCTTT; CDR3: CASNFPGVNTEAFF
size: NA; D: NA; J: TRBJ1-2; V: TRBV6-5; DNA: TGTGCCAGCAGCCGAGGGACACCTAACTATGGCTACACCTTC; CDR3: CASSRGTPNYGYTF
size: NA; D: NA; J: TRBJ1-4; V: TRBV5-8; DNA: TGTGCCAGCAGCTTGTTGCAGGCCTCTAATGAAAAACTGTTTTTT; CDR3: CASSLLQASNEKLFF
size: few; D: NA; J: TRBJ1-4; V: TRBV5-1; DNA: TGCGCCAGCAGCTTGGTTGGTGGAGTTAATGAAAAACTGTTTTTT; CDR3: CASSLVGGVNEKLFF
size: NA; D: TRBD2; J: TRBJ2-7; V: TRBV11-3; DNA: TGTGCCAGCAGCTTAGACGGGGGGTCCTACGAGCAGTACTTC; CDR3: CASSLDGGSYEQYF
size: NA; D: TRBD2; J: TRBJ2-1; V: TRBV4-2; DNA: TGTGCCAGCAGGGGGACTAGCGGGATCACTGAGCAGTTCTTC; CDR3: CASRGTSGITEQFF
size: NA; D: TRBD1; J: TRBJ2-7; V: TRBV11-3; DNA: TGTGCCAGCAGCATAACAGGGGGTAGCGAGCAGTACTTC; CDR3: CASSITGGSEQYF
size: few; D: NA; J: TRBJ2-3; V: TRBV7-9; DNA: TGTGCCAGCAGCTTAACCCACTCAGATACGCAGTATTTT; CDR3: CASSLTHSDTQYF
size: NA; D: TRBD2; J: TRBJ2-3; V: TRBV19; DNA: TGTGCCAGTAGTACCCCGCGGGGGGGCGCAGATACGCAGTATTTT; CDR3: CASSTPRGGADTQYF
size: once; D: TRBD1; J: TRBJ1-4; V: TRBV9; DNA: TGTGCCAGCAGCGTAGGTGGGACAGAGACTAATGAAAAACTGTTTTTT; CDR3: CASSVGGTETNEKLFF
size: NA; D: NA; J: TRBJ2-2; V: TRBV6-5; DNA: TGTGCCAGCAGTTATCAGGGAAACACCGGGGAGCTGTTTTTT; CDR3: CASSYQGNTGELFF